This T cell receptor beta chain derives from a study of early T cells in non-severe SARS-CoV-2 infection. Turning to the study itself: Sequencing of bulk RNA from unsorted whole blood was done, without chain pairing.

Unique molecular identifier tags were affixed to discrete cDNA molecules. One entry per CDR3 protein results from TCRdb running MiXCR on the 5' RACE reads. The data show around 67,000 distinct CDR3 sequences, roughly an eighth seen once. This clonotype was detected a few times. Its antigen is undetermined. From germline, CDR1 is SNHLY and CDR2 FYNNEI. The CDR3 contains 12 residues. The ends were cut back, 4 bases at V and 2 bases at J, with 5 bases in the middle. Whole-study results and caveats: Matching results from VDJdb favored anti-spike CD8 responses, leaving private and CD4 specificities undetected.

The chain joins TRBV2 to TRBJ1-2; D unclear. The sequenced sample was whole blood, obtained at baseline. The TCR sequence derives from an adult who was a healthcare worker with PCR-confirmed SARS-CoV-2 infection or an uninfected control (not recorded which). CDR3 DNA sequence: TGTGCCAGCAGTGGGACCAACTATGGCTACACCTTC. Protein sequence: CASSGTNYGYTF.